The clone carrying this T cell receptor beta chain was found once. As yet, its antigen is unknown. PCR primers comprised 60 Vbeta and 13 Jbeta primers. Method: immunoSEQ multiplex PCR; TCRdb's copy keeps in-frame clones and lacks some. The sample yields around 130,000 clones, about 86% seen once. The V gene's germline CDR1 is GTSNPN and CDR2 SVGIG (reference sequence). The CDR3 covers 15 residues. The V gene lost 0 bases and the J gene lost 4 bases, with 13 bases spanning the gap. The sample comes from a study of cytomegalovirus exposure and HLA in healthy donors. Study-level results: Clonal expansion was found to be greater in HLA-associated TCR beta chains than in equally common others in a later analysis. Altogether, around 160 TCR beta chains were recorded as cytomegalovirus-associated.

The sequence was obtained from a man younger than 35 in good health and CMV-seronegative. The sample consisted of PBMCs. The genes are TRBV30 and TRBJ1-3, with D possibly matching TRBD1 (6 bases). The CDR3 DNA reads TGTGCCTGGAGTGTAAAGGGGACACTCGGAAACACCATATATTTT. It translates to CAWSVKGTLGNTIYF.